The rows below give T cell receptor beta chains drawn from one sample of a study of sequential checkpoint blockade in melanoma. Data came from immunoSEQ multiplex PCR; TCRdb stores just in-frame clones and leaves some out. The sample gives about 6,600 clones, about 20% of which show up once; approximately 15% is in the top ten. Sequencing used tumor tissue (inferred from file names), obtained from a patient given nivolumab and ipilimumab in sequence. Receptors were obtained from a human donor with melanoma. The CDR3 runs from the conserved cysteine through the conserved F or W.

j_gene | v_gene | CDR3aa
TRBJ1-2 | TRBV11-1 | CASSFNRAGEGYTF
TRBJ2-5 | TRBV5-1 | CASSGNLAGVQETQYF
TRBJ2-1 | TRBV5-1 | CASSLARGGSYNEQFF
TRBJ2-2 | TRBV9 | CASSVQVAGELFF
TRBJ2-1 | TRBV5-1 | CASSPGTGRRLNEQFF
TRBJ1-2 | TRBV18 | CASSPRDAYVYTF
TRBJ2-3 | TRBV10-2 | CASSRAYTDTQYF
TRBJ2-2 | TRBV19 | CVVRDFNTGELFF
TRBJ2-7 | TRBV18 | CASSPPGTSGRGSYEQYF
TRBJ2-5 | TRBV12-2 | CAGAPLGAQETQYF
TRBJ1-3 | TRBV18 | CASSPPGLGPGVTGNTIYF
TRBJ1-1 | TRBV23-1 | CASTRGGAGNTEAFF
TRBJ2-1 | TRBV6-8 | CATPDRRYNEQFF
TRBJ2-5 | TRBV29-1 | CSVERTSGSLLPQETQYF
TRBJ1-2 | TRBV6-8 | CASTPGQGGYTF
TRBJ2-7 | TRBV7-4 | CASSSLGPYEQYF
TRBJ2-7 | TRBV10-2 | CASSDRISSYEQYF
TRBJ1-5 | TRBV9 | CASSPEPGSGNQPQHF
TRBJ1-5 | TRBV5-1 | CASSLSWEGNQPQHF
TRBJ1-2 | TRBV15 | CATLPVGAPNYGYTF
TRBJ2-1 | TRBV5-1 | CASSFGTAAYEQFF
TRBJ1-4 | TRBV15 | CATSRVYAGAGEKLFF
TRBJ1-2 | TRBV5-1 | CASSPWGGPYGYTF
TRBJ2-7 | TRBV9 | CASSVRAGLRNPGQENEQYF
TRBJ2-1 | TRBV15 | CATSRVPWDYNEQFF
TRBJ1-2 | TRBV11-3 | CASSSSGDGYGYTF
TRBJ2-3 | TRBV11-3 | CASSPEGWITDTQYF
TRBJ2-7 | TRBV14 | CASSQSRDRGLREQYF
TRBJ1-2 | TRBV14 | CASSQDLGPGGYTF
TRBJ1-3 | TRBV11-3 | CASSSPGSQEAGNTIYF
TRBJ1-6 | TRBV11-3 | CASSLNNGPYMVDNSPLHF
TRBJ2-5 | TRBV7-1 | CASSSTRLGDETQYF
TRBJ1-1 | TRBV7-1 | CASSLTLDTEAFF
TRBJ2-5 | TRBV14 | CASSQRGTGGWETQYF
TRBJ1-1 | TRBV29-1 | CSVEEDRWNTEAFF